The 29 T cell receptor beta chains listed next were all sequenced from one sample in a study of cytomegalovirus exposure and HLA in healthy donors. The PCR ran on 60 Vbeta and 13 Jbeta primers. Method: immunoSEQ multiplex PCR; TCRdb's copy keeps in-frame clones and lacks some. The table lists 110,000 to 150,000 clones, 75% to 80% of them singletons, with approximately 1.5% in the top ten. Sequenced: PBMCs. The receptor source for this set is a woman aged 25 to 39 in good health and CMV-seronegative.

The chain links TRBV11-1 to TRBJ1-1; D gene uncertain. Trimming took off 2 bases at V and 8 bases at J, with 9 bases between the two ends. Germline lookup yields CDR1 SGHAT and CDR2 FQDESV (reference sequence). The CDR3 has 12 amino acids. The CDR3 DNA reads as TGTGCCAGCAGCTTAACAGAATGGGAAGCTTTCTTT. Protein product: CASSLTEWEAFF.

A note on this clone: The germline gene is not matched at one end of the junction; a read error may be the cause. The chain uses TRBV30 and TRBJ1-1; D gene uncertain. The CDR3 spans 13 residues. The germline gives CDR1 GTSNPN, CDR2 SVGIG (reference sequence). This CDR3 is CAWSPEMNTEAFF. The CDR3 DNA reads as TGCGCCTGGAGTCCAGAAATGAACACTGAAGCTTTCTTT.

The V call is TRBV9, the J call TRBJ1-1; tentatively, D is TRBD1 (5 bases). This CDR3 has 16 residues. The ends were cut back, 0 bases at V and 6 bases at J, with 18 bases in the middle. Germline CDR1 SGDLS, CDR2 YYNGEE. CDR3 DNA sequence: TGTGCCAGCAGCGTAGATGCAGTGGGCGGGGGGGCTGAAGCTTTCTTT. Protein: CASSVDAVGGGAEAFF. Based on the CDR3 plus reference TRBV9 and TRBJ1-1, the full variable domain is DSGVTQTPKHLITATGQRVTLRCSPRSGDLSVYWYQQSLDQGLQFLIQYYNGEERAKGNILERFSAQQFPDLHSELNLSSLELGDSALYFCASSVDAVGGGAEAFFGQGTRLTVV.

Only a few counts were recorded for this clone. The chain combines TRBV29-1 with TRBJ1-1; 8 bases agree with TRBD1. CDR1 is SQVTM, CDR2 ANQGSEA, per germline. With 6 bases clipped from V and 3 bases from J, the junction kept 9 bases outside the gene matches. The CDR3 is 14 amino acids. CDR3 DNA: TGCAGCGTCTCCCCGGGACAGGCTGACACTGAAGCTTTCTTT. Protein: CSVSPGQADTEAFF.

This chain uses TRBV19 with TRBJ1-5; TRBD1 agrees at 8 bases. This CDR3 is 15 amino acids long. V trimming: 3 bases; J trimming: 0 bases; junction bases outside the gene matches: 1. The germline V gene has CDR1 LNHDA and CDR2 SQIVND (reference sequence). The CDR3 loop reads CASSMDRASNQPQHF. In DNA form, the CDR3 reads TGTGCCAGTAGTATGGACAGGGCTAGCAATCAGCCCCAGCATTTT.

The chain combines TRBV4-3 with TRBJ2-2; D possibly corresponds to TRBD2 (5 bases). The CDR3 spans 16 residues. Trimming cost V 0 bases and J 1 base, with 9 bases left between them. CDR1 LGHNA and CDR2 YSLEER come from the germline V gene. The CDR3 sequence is CASSQDLRENTGELFF. In DNA, the CDR3 is TGCGCCAGCAGCCAAGATCTGAGGGAGAACACCGGGGAGCTGTTTTTT.

The chain has TRBV5-6 and TRBJ1-2, with D perhaps matching TRBD1 (6 bases). V was shortened by 0 bases and J by 6 bases, with 12 bases between the two germline ends. The CDR3 loop spans 14 amino acids. Germline CDR1 and CDR2: SGHDT and YYEEEE. CDR3 sequence reads: CASSLASGGDGYTF. The CDR3 DNA reads as TGTGCCAGCAGCTTGGCGTCTGGGGGCGATGGCTACACCTTC.

The J gene is TRBJ2-7, the V gene TRBV7-9, with TRBD1 identical over 9 bases. Germline CDR1 and CDR2: SEHNR and FQNEAQ (reference sequence). The CDR3 is 16 residues long. V shed 5 bases, J shed 1 base, and the junction held 9 bases outside the gene matches. CDR3: CASSPIGGQGSYEQYF. CDR3 nucleotide sequence: TGTGCCAGCAGCCCGATAGGGGGACAGGGTTCCTACGAGCAGTACTTC.

The V call is TRBV13, the J call TRBJ2-6, with a weak D call TRBD2 (5 bases). This CDR3 has 16 amino acids. V shed 2 bases and J shed 9 bases, with 17 bases lying between them. The germline V gene encodes CDR1 PRHDT and CDR2 FYEKMQ (reference sequence). CDR3 sequence (DNA): TGTGCCAGCAGCTTAAGGACTTCTGATTGGGGCAACGTCCTGACTTTC. Its translation: CASSLRTSDWGNVLTF. The full variable domain, with the rest looked up from reference TRBV13 and TRBJ2-6, is AAGVIQSPRHLIKEKRETATLKCYPIPRHDTVYWYQQGPGQDPQFLISFYEKMQSDKGSIPDRFSAQQFSDYHSELNMSSLELGDSALYFCASSLRTSDWGNVLTFGAGSRLTVL.

The V and J genes are TRBV6-5 and TRBJ1-1; TRBD1 aligns across 9 bases. This CDR3 contains 13 residues. Per germline, CDR1 MNHEY and CDR2 SVGAGI. The ends lost 8 bases at V and 6 bases at J; junction bases unmatched: 7. CDR3 in amino acids: CASEGQGMAEAFF. The CDR3, as DNA: TGTGCCAGCGAGGGACAGGGCATGGCTGAAGCTTTCTTT.

J is TRBJ2-2 and V is TRBV15, with unresolved D. Germline lookup yields CDR1 LNHNV and CDR2 YYDKDF (reference sequence). This CDR3 has 16 residues. Trimming left V 1 base short and J 1 base short, with 10 bases between. CDR3 nucleotide sequence: TGTGCCACCAGCAGAGTTGGGCCCCAGAACACCGGGGAGCTGTTTTTT. Encoded protein: CATSRVGPQNTGELFF.

This clone was seen only once. The rearrangement links TRBV27 to TRBJ2-7, with 7 bases aligning to TRBD1. CDR1 and CDR2 from the germline V gene are MNHEY and SMNVEV (reference sequence). CDR3 length equals 12 residues. Unmatched junction bases numbered 6, after V lost 6 bases and J lost 7 bases. CDR3 sequence (DNA): TGTGCCAGCAGCTCAGGGGGTGAGGAGCAGTACTTC. Translated, it gives CASSSGGEEQYF.

This clone is a singleton in its sample. This chain uses TRBV5-1 with TRBJ1-5, with D possibly TRBD1 on 6 matching bases. The CDR3 length is 19 residues. The germline V and J ends were trimmed by 4 bases and 6 bases, with 29 bases remaining between them. Germline loops: CDR1 SGHRS, CDR2 YFSETQ. The CDR3, as DNA: TGCGCCAGCAGCCCGAGAGGGGGTAAGGGGAGGGGTACCGGTCAGCCCCAGCATTTT. It is translated as CASSPRGGKGRGTGQPQHF.

This rearrangement joins TRBV2 to TRBJ1-2; no reliable D call. The CDR3 covers 14 residues. Germline CDR1 SNHLY, CDR2 FYNNEI. V lost 6 bases and J lost 2, with 13 bases in between. CDR3 sequence reads: CASRTPDMNYGYTF. Written as DNA, the CDR3 is TGTGCCAGCAGAACACCCGACATGAACTATGGCTACACCTTC.

V and J are TRBV5-1 and TRBJ2-1, with 8 bases lining up with TRBD2. Germline trimming cut 3 bases from V and 0 bases from J; bases unmatched to any gene: 2. Germline V lookup: CDR1 SGHRS, CDR2 YFSETQ. The CDR3 runs to 15 residues. In nucleotides, the CDR3 is TGCGCCAGCAGCTACGGGGGGGCCTCCTACAATGAGCAGTTCTTC. It specifies CASSYGGASYNEQFF.

This chain connects TRBV9 to TRBJ2-2, with unresolved D. The germline V gene encodes CDR1 SGDLS and CDR2 YYNGEE. The CDR3 runs to 15 residues. With 3 bases removed from V and 3 bases from J, the gap between germline ends came to 12 bases. The CDR3 sequence: CASSGETTYTGELFF. The CDR3 DNA reads TGTGCCAGCAGCGGAGAAACCACGTACACCGGGGAGCTGTTTTTT.

The sample holds a few counts of this clone. The chain has TRBV18 and TRBJ1-1; D is undetermined. The CDR3 covers 13 residues. Per the germline V gene, CDR1 is KGHSH and CDR2 is LQKENI. V lost 3 bases, J lost 4 bases, and 9 bases lay in between. In DNA form, the CDR3 reads TGTGCCAGCTCACCGTCCCGGAGCACTGAAGCTTTCTTT. Translating gives CASSPSRSTEAFF.

The CDR3 DNA is TGCAGCGTCCTGAAGTCTGGCCCCGCTGGCTATGGCTACACCTTC. Residues: CSVLKSGPAGYGYTF. This rearrangement joins TRBV29-1 to TRBJ1-2, with D hard to call. The germline gives CDR1 SQVTM, CDR2 ANQGSEA. The CDR3 has 15 amino acids. V gave up 6 bases and J gave up 4 bases, with 21 bases separating them.

The chain couples TRBV5-1 to TRBJ1-1; 7 nucleotides agree with TRBD1. The CDR3 has 14 residues. The V gene end was trimmed by 4 bases and the J gene end by 3 bases; junction bases not matched to a gene: 6. The germline V gene has CDR1 SGHRS and CDR2 YFSETQ. The CDR3 nucleotides read TGCGCCAGCAGCCCGGGAACAGGGGACACTGAAGCTTTCTTT. Residues: CASSPGTGDTEAFF.

The chain carries TRBV7-8 and TRBJ2-4; tentative D call: TRBD1 (7 bases). Trimming took off 1 base at V and 2 bases at J, with 15 bases between the two ends. Germline lookup yields CDR1 SGHVS and CDR2 FQNEAQ. CDR3 length equals 17 residues. CDR3 sequence: CASSLGLPGGTKNIQYF. CDR3 bases: TGTGCCAGCAGCTTAGGCTTGCCAGGGGGGACCAAAAACATTCAGTACTTC.

The chain employs TRBV9 and TRBJ2-2; possibly TRBD2 for D (6 bases). The germline V and J ends were trimmed by 10 bases and 4 bases, with 8 bases remaining between them. CDR1 SGDLS and CDR2 YYNGEE come from the germline V gene. This CDR3 comprises 11 residues. CDR3 protein: CASGGTGELFF. The CDR3 nucleotides read TGTGCCTCCGGGGGCACCGGGGAGCTGTTTTTT. The variable domain in full, completed from reference TRBV9 and TRBJ2-2, reads DSGVTQTPKHLITATGQRVTLRCSPRSGDLSVYWYQQSLDQGLQFLIQYYNGEERAKGNILERFSAQQFPDLHSELNLSSLELGDSALYFCASGGTGELFFGEGSRLTVL.

This clone was counted a few times. This chain links TRBV6-1 with TRBJ1-2; 9 bases fit TRBD1. Germline CDR1 and CDR2: MNHNS and SASEGT. This CDR3 spans 15 amino acids. V lost 5 bases, J lost 0 bases, and 4 bases stayed unmatched. Here the CDR3 DNA reads TGTGCCAGCAGTTTAAACAGGGGGCCTAACTATGGCTACACCTTC. It translates to CASSLNRGPNYGYTF.

This chain joins TRBV5-1 and TRBJ1-1, with 11 bases matching TRBD1. Germline V gene sequence: CDR1 SGHRS, CDR2 YFSETQ. The CDR3 length is 15 residues. J was trimmed by 6 bases and V by 4 bases; bases with no gene match: 8. CDR3 nucleotide sequence: TGCGCCAGCAGCACCGGGACAGGGGGTTGGGCTGAAGCTTTCTTT. Its translation is CASSTGTGGWAEAFF.

This clone was counted between two and nine times. V gene TRBV28 combines with J gene TRBJ1-6; D might be TRBD1 (6 bases). CDR3 size: 18 residues. Trimming pared 2 bases from V and 3 bases from J, leaving 17 bases between. Per the germline V gene, CDR1 is MDHEN and CDR2 is SYDVKM. CDR3 in amino acids: CASSLPIQGGFYNSPLHF. The CDR3 coding sequence is TGTGCCAGCAGTTTACCTATACAGGGAGGGTTCTATAATTCACCCCTCCACTTT.

This chain connects TRBV5-1 to TRBJ2-5; a possible D gene is TRBD1 (6 bases). The end of the DNA is better explained by TRBJ2-7, so the J call may be wrong. This CDR3 is 14 amino acids long. Looked up from germline, CDR1 is SGHRS and CDR2 is YFSETQ. Written as DNA, the CDR3 is TGCGCCAGCAGCTCCGGGACACCCCGAGACGAGCAGTACTTC. It translates to CASSSGTPRDEQYF.

The chain uses TRBV5-6 and TRBJ1-2, with TRBD1 identical over 7 bases. Germline V CDR1 and CDR2: SGHDT, YYEEEE. The CDR3 has 15 amino acids. V lost 4 bases and J lost 1; bases outside the gene matches: 7. CDR3 in amino acids: CASSPPTGDNYGYTF. Here the CDR3 DNA reads TGTGCCAGCAGCCCGCCCACAGGGGATAACTATGGCTACACCTTC. The whole variable domain, filled in from reference TRBV5-6 and TRBJ1-2, reads DAGVTQSPTHLIKTRGQQVTLRCSPKSGHDTVSWYQQALGQGPQFIFQYYEEEERQRGNFPDRFSGHQFPNYSSELNVNALLLGDSALYLCASSPPTGDNYGYTFGSGTRLTVV.

The chain recombines TRBV27 with TRBJ1-6; TRBD1 is a possible D gene (5 bases). V was pared by 0 bases and J by 11 bases, with 14 bases between. The germline V gene has CDR1 MNHEY and CDR2 SMNVEV (reference sequence). CDR3 size: 15 residues. The CDR3 is CASSLSGGGYAPLHF. The CDR3 region has the DNA TGTGCCAGCAGTTTATCGGGGGGAGGTTACGCACCCCTCCACTTT.

The rearrangement uses TRBV27 and TRBJ1-4, with TRBD1 as a possible D gene (5 bases). The germline gives CDR1 MNHEY, CDR2 SMNVEV (reference sequence). V lost 7 bases and J 8 bases, leaving 14 bases between the germline ends. This CDR3 has 13 amino acids. CDR3 DNA sequence: TGTGCCAGCACCCCGGGGGGTGGAGAAAAACTGTTTTTT. Its protein product is CASTPGGGEKLFF.

This clone was observed a handful of times. The chain links TRBV6-5 to TRBJ1-2; D gene unclear. CDR3 size: 11 residues. Looked up from germline, CDR1 is MNHEY and CDR2 is SVGAGI. V lost 7 bases and J lost 8, with 11 bases in between. Written as DNA, the CDR3 is TGTGCCAGCACTGGAGCGGGGGGCTACACCTTC. Translated, it gives CASTGAGGYTF.